This T cell receptor beta chain was identified during a study of response to subunit inactivated influenza vaccine. This clonotype turned up a few times. TCRdb re-called the RT-PCR reads with MiXCR, one entry per CDR3 protein. Of around 480,000 distinct CDR3 sequences in the sample, approximately 11% were seen once. The sequencing used PBMCs from blood, collected roughly 47 days after vaccination. The clonotype originates from a man aged 50 to 59 who received an inactivated influenza vaccine.

CDR3 nucleotide sequence: TGCAGTGCTAGACTAGGGACAGGGTATTCACCCCTCCACTTT. Amino acids: CSARLGTGYSPLHF. This rearrangement joins TRBV20-1 to TRBJ1-6; TRBD1 agrees at 9 bases. Germline lookup yields CDR1 DFQATT and CDR2 SNEGSKA (reference sequence). Germline trimming cut 2 bases from V and 8 bases from J; bases unmatched to any gene: 4. This CDR3 spans 14 amino acids.